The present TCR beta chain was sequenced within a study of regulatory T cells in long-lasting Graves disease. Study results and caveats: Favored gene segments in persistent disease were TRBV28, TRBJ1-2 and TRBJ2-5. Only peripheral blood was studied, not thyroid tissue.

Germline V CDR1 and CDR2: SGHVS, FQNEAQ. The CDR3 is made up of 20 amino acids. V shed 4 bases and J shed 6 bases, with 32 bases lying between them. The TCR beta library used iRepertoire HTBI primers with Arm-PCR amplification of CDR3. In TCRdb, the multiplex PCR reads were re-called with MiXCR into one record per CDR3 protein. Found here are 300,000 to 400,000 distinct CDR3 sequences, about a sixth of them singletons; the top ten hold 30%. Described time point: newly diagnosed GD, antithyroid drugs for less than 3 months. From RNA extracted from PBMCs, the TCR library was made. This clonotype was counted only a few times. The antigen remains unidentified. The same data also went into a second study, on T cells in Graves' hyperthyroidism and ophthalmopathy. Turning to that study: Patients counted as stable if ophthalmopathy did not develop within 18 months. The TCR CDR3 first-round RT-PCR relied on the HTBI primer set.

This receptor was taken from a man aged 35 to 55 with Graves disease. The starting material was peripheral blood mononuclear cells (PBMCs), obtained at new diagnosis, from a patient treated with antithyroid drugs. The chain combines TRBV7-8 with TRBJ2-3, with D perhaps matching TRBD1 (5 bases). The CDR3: CASSSDLLTGKLPTSDTQYF. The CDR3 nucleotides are TGTGCCAGCAGCTCCGACCTACTAACAGGAAAACTACCCACCTCGGATACGCAGTATTTT.